This T cell receptor beta chain was observed in a study of blood T cell repertoires in COVID-19. Study summary: COVID-19 samples from acute and convalescent phases originated in the United States, Italy and Spain. Sources were T cells, B-cell-depleted T cells, or PBMCs; the material itself was cDNA or gDNA.

Source study methods: Reference gene primer amplification yielded estimated nucleated cell counts. The table came from immunoSEQ multiplex PCR; TCRdb's copy has only in-frame clones and leaves some out. V and J calls and clone size are given by that table; D and trimming were obtained from the DNA. Of over 130,000 clones listed, roughly 88% are singletons. This CDR3 comprises 15 residues. The J segment lost 5 bases and the V segment lost 2 bases, leaving 7 bases of the junction unmatched. Looked up from germline, CDR1 is SGHTS and CDR2 is YDEGEE. The sample taken for sequencing was peripheral blood. This chain uses TRBV5-8 with TRBJ2-3, with 8 positions matching TRBD2. The TCR was taken from a man in his sixties with active or convalescent COVID-19. Written as DNA, the CDR3 is TGTGCCAGCAGCTTTCCAGCGGGAGCTGTAGATACGCAGTATTTT. Translation gives CASSFPAGAVDTQYF.